The 20 T cell receptor beta chains below come from one sample, sequenced in a study of cytomegalovirus exposure and HLA in healthy donors. PCR employed 60 Vbeta and 13 Jbeta primers. This table comes from immunoSEQ multiplex PCR, and its TCRdb copy is limited to in-frame clones, with some not included. In the table there are roughly 190,000 clones, 78% of which are singletons. The specimen sequenced was PBMCs. The receptor set was obtained from a woman between 25 and 40 years old in good health and CMV-seropositive.

The V gene is TRBV5-1, the J gene TRBJ1-3; 7 bases fit TRBD1. Germline V gives CDR1 SGHRS, CDR2 YFSETQ. The CDR3 is 15 amino acids. Germline trimming cut 4 bases from V and 4 bases from J; bases unmatched to any gene: 8. The CDR3 nucleotides read TGCGCCAGCAGCCGCACAGGGGAAGAGGGAAACACCATATATTTT. Encoded protein: CASSRTGEEGNTIYF.

The CDR3: CASSLSSDYGYTF. CDR3 DNA: TGCGCCAGCAGCTTGAGTTCAGACTATGGCTACACCTTC. The chain combines TRBV5-1 with TRBJ1-2, with D unclear. The CDR3 is made up of 13 amino acids. Germline V CDR1 and CDR2: SGHRS, YFSETQ. V lost 1 base and J lost 3, with 7 bases in between.

This chain joins TRBV7-2 and TRBJ2-1; 8 bases line up with TRBD1. The V gene's germline CDR1 is SGHTA and CDR2 FQGNSA. The CDR3 has 16 amino acids. With 4 bases clipped from V and 4 bases from J, the junction kept 9 bases outside the gene matches. The CDR3 DNA is TGTGCCAGCAGCTCGTCCAGGGGGCTGAGGTACAATGAGCAGTTCTTC. This codes for CASSSSRGLRYNEQFF.

V gene TRBV5-1 combines with J gene TRBJ2-7; 7 bases are shared with TRBD1. V was clipped by 1 base and J by 3 bases; unmatched bases: 4. Germline CDR1 and CDR2: SGHRS and YFSETQ. The CDR3 covers 14 residues. The CDR3 region is CASSLQGGRYEQYF. The CDR3 region has the DNA TGCGCCAGCAGCTTGCAAGGGGGCCGCTACGAGCAGTACTTC.

This rearrangement joins TRBV7-2 to TRBJ2-1; no clear D. V was shortened by 1 base and J by 3 bases, with 13 bases between the two germline ends. This CDR3 is 16 amino acids long. Germline V gives CDR1 SGHTA, CDR2 FQGNSA. CDR3 nucleotide sequence: TGTGCCAGCAGCTTAGTTGGCGGAGAGCTCTACAATGAGCAGTTCTTC. Protein product: CASSLVGGELYNEQFF.

CDR3 coding DNA: TGTGCCAGCAGCTCCTGGGACAGCTCAGCCGTGGGTGGCAATCAGCCCCAGCATTTT. Translated: CASSSWDSSAVGGNQPQHF. The rearrangement uses TRBV7-9 and TRBJ1-5; 7 nucleotides match TRBD1. Per germline, CDR1 SEHNR and CDR2 FQNEAQ (reference sequence). The CDR3 totals 19 residues. The J segment lost 2 bases and the V segment lost 4 bases, leaving 17 bases of the junction unmatched.

DNA of the CDR3: TGTGCCATCAGTGAGGGACAGGGTTCGGGTGAGCAGTTCTTC. This translates into CAISEGQGSGEQFF. V and J are TRBV10-3 and TRBJ2-1; 8 bases map to TRBD1. The CDR3 is 14 amino acids. V lost 2 bases and J lost 9; bases outside the gene matches: 6. Germline lookup yields CDR1 ENHRY and CDR2 SYGVKD.

This chain joins TRBV5-1 and TRBJ1-3, with TRBD1 matching 7 bases. The CDR3 totals 14 residues. Germline loops: CDR1 SGHRS, CDR2 YFSETQ. V dropped 4 bases and J dropped 2; count of bases not matched to a gene: 3. For the CDR3, the DNA is TGCGCCAGCAGCCGTGACAGGGCTGGAAACACCATATATTTT. It translates to CASSRDRAGNTIYF.

The gene calls are TRBV11-2 and TRBJ2-3; possible D gene TRBD1, 7 bases. Germline V gene lookup returns CDR1 SGHAT and CDR2 FQNNGV. The CDR3 contains 14 residues. V gave up 7 bases and J gave up 6 bases, with 17 bases separating them. The chain's CDR3 is CASNLDRAGDTQYF. CDR3 bases: TGTGCCAGCAACCTTGACAGGGCGGGGGATACGCAGTATTTT.

The chain is built from TRBV28 and TRBJ2-3; 8 bases match TRBD2. CDR3 length equals 19 residues. With V trimmed by 3 bases and J by 4 bases, 18 bases remained unmatched. CDR1 is MDHEN and CDR2 is SYDVKM in the germline V gene. For the CDR3, the DNA is TGTGCCAGCAGTTTCGCGACCGGGGGGGCGGGAGCCACGGCAGATACGCAGTATTTT. The encoded protein is CASSFATGGAGATADTQYF.

V gene TRBV11-3 combines with J gene TRBJ2-1; 9 nucleotides align to TRBD2. The CDR3 is 17 residues long. In germline, CDR1 is SGHNT, CDR2 YENEEA. Unmatched junction bases numbered 16, after V lost 5 bases and J lost 8 bases. The CDR3 sequence: CASSARTGLAPSDEQFF. The CDR3 DNA is TGTGCCAGCAGCGCCCGGACGGGACTAGCCCCTTCAGATGAGCAGTTCTTC.

The rearrangement joins TRBV5-1 to TRBJ1-4, with TRBD1 matching 7 bases. CDR3 length: 14 amino acids. The germline V gene has CDR1 SGHRS and CDR2 YFSETQ. The trim removed 2 bases at V and 7 bases at J, leaving 5 bases unmatched. The CDR3 nucleotides read TGCGCCAGCAGCTTAAGACAGGGCAGTGAAAAACTGTTTTTT. Translating gives CASSLRQGSEKLFF.

The V call is TRBV10-2, the J call TRBJ1-5, with D tentatively TRBD1 (6 bases). Germline assignment: CDR1 WSHSY and CDR2 SAAADI. The CDR3 contains 15 residues. Trimming shortened V by 0 bases and J by 7 bases, and 13 bases separated the two germline ends. Here the CDR3 reads CASSESGGAGQPQHF. Here the CDR3 DNA reads TGCGCCAGCAGTGAGTCTGGGGGGGCCGGGCAGCCCCAGCATTTT.

This clone was seen a few times. The V call is TRBV4-1, the J call TRBJ2-5, with TRBD1 identical over 9 bases. CDR3 size: 15 residues. The ends lost 4 bases at V and 5 bases at J; junction bases unmatched: 8. Per germline, CDR1 MGHRA and CDR2 YSYEKL. The CDR3: CASSPGTGHWETQYF. The DNA for the CDR3 is TGCGCCAGCAGCCCCGGGACAGGGCATTGGGAGACCCAGTACTTC.

This chain links TRBV5-1 with TRBJ2-1; 11 positions match TRBD1. CDR1 and CDR2 from the germline V gene are SGHRS and YFSETQ. The CDR3 contains 15 residues. V was clipped by 0 bases and J by 8 bases; unmatched bases: 4. CDR3 protein: CASSLGGQGDYEQFF. The CDR3 bases are TGCGCCAGCAGCTTGGGGGGACAGGGGGACTATGAGCAGTTCTTC.

This clone was counted between two and nine times. This chain uses TRBV19 with TRBJ1-1; D remains ambiguous. V gave up 8 bases and J gave up 7 bases, with 11 bases separating them. Germline CDR1 reads LNHDA; CDR2 reads SQIVND (reference sequence). CDR3 size: 11 residues. Here the CDR3 reads CASGRLGEAFF. The DNA for the CDR3 is TGTGCCAGTGGAAGACTTGGTGAAGCTTTCTTT.

The V and J genes are TRBV7-9 and TRBJ2-5; the match to TRBD1 covers 9 bases. This CDR3 comprises 18 residues. Germline-derived CDR1 and CDR2 are SEHNR and FQNEAQ (reference sequence). The junction had 9 bases not matched to a gene; V was cut back by 0 bases and J by 1 base. The CDR3 DNA is TGTGCCAGCAGCTTAGCTAAATCATTACAGGGGGCCCAAGAGACCCAGTACTTC. This gives the protein CASSLAKSLQGAQETQYF.

This clone was seen a handful of times. The chain has TRBV19 and TRBJ2-7, with 9 bases aligning to TRBD1. The V gene end was trimmed by 4 bases and the J gene end by 1 base; junction bases not matched to a gene: 11. Germline lookup yields CDR1 LNHDA and CDR2 SQIVND (reference sequence). This CDR3 has 17 amino acids. CDR3 nucleotides: TGTGCCAGTAGTAATCTGGGTACAGGGGGCGCATCCTACGAGCAGTACTTC. This sequence encodes CASSNLGTGGASYEQYF. The variable domain in full, completed from reference TRBV19 and TRBJ2-7, reads DGGITQSPKYLFRKEGQNVTLSCEQNLNHDAMYWYRQDPGQGLRLIYYSQIVNDFQKGDIAEGYSVSREKKESFPLTVTSAQKNPTAFYLCASSNLGTGGASYEQYFGPGTRLTVT.

The chain carries TRBV4-3 and TRBJ2-2; 14 nucleotides line up with TRBD2. V shed 1 base, J shed 6 bases, and the junction held 4 bases outside the gene matches. The CDR3 covers 17 residues. Germline loops: CDR1 LGHNA, CDR2 YSLEER. CDR3 sequence reads: CASSQVGLAGGSGELFF. CDR3 coding DNA: TGCGCCAGCAGCCAAGTCGGACTAGCGGGAGGATCCGGGGAGCTGTTTTTT.

The V gene is TRBV27, the J gene TRBJ1-3; possibly TRBD1 for D (6 bases). Trimming took off 2 bases at V and 1 base at J, with 6 bases between the two ends. This CDR3 contains 14 residues. Germline CDR1 is MNHEY and CDR2 is SMNVEV (reference sequence). CDR3: CASSLRGSGNTIYF. The CDR3 coding sequence is TGTGCCAGCAGTTTAAGGGGGTCTGGAAACACCATATATTTT.